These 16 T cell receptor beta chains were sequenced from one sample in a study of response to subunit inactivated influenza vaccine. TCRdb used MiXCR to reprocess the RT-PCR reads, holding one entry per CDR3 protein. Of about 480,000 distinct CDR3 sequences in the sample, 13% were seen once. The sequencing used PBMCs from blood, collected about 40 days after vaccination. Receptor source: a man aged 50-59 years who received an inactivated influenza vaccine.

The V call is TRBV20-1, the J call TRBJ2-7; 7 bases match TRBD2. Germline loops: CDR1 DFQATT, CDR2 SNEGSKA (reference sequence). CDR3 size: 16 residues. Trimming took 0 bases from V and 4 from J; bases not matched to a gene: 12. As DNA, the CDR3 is TGCAGTGCTAGAGATCGGGACCGCGGGAGAGGTTACGAGCAGTACTTC. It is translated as CSARDRDRGRGYEQYF.

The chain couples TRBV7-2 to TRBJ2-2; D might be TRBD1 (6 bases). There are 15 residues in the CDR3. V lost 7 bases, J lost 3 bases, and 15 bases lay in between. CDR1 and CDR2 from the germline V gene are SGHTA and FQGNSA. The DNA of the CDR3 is TGTGCCAGCACCCTCTGGGGGCGGGACACCGGGGAGCTGTTTTTT. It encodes CASTLWGRDTGELFF. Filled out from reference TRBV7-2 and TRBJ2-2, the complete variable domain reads GAGVSQSPSNKVTEKGKDVELRCDPISGHTALYWYRQSLGQGLEFLIYFQGNSAPDKSGLPSDRFSAERTGGSVSTLTIQRTQQEDSAVYLCASTLWGRDTGELFFGEGSRLTVL.

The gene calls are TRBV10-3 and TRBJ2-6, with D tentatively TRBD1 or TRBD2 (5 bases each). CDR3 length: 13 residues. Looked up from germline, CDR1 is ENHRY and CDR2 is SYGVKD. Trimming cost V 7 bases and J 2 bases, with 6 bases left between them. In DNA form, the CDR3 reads TGTGCCATCATGGGGGCTGGGGCCAACGTCCTGACTTTC. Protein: CAIMGAGANVLTF.

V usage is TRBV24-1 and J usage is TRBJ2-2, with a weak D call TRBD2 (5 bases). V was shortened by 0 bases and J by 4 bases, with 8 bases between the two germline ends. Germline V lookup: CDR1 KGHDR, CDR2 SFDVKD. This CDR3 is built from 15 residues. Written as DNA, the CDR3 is TGTGCCACCAGTGATTTGAACGCGGGCACCGGGGAGCTGTTTTTT. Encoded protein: CATSDLNAGTGELFF.

The CDR3 nucleotides are TGTGCCAGCAGTGCCCCCGGGACAGGGGTCTTCGGGTTGAACACCGGGGAGCTGTTTTTT. Its protein product is CASSAPGTGVFGLNTGELFF. The gene calls are TRBV6-1 and TRBJ2-2; TRBD1 aligns across 10 bases. CDR3 length: 20 amino acids. J was trimmed by 1 base and V by 4 bases; bases with no gene match: 15. Germline CDR1 MNHNS, CDR2 SASEGT.

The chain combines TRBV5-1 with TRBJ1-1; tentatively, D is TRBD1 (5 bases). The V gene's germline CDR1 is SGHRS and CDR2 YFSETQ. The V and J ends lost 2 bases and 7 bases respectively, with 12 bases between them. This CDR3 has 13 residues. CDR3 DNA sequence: TGCGCCAGCAGCTTCGGGCAGGGTGGTGAAGCTTTCTTT. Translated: CASSFGQGGEAFF.

Here the CDR3 reads CASSLNRHSTYNEQFF. CDR3 sequence (DNA): TGTGCCAGCAGTTTAAATAGGCACAGTACATACAATGAGCAGTTCTTC. V is TRBV12-3 or TRBV12-4 and J is TRBJ2-1; D is unclear. Trimming stripped 2 bases from V and 4 bases from J, with 15 bases between. The CDR3 length is 16 residues.

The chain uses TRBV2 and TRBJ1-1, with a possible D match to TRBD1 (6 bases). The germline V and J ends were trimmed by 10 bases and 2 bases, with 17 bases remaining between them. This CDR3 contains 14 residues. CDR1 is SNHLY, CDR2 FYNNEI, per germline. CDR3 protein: CATRPGDPNTEAFF. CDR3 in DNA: TGTGCCACCCGGCCAGGGGACCCTAACACTGAAGCTTTCTTT. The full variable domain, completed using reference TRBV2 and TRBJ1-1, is EPEVTQTPSHQVTQMGQEVILRCVPISNHLYFYWYRQILGQKVEFLVSFYNNEISEKSEIFDDQFSVERPDGSNFTLKIRSTKLEDSAMYFCATRPGDPNTEAFFGQGTRLTVV.

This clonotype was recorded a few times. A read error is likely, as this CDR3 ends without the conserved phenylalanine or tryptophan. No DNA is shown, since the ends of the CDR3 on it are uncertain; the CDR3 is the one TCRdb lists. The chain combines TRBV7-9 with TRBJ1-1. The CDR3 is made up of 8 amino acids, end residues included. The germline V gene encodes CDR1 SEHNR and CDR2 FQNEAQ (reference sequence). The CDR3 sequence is CASSLAHL.

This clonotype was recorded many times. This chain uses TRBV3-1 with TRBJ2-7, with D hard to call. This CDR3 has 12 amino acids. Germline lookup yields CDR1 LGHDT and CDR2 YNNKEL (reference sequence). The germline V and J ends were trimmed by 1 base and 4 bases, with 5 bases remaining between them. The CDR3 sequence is CASSQVRYEQYF. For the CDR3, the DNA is TGTGCCAGCAGCCAAGTTCGATACGAGCAGTACTTC.

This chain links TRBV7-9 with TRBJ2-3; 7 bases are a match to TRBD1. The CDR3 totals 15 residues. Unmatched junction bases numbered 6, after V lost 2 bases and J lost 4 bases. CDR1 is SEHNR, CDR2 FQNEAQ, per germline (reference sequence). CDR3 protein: CASSLSTGSSDTQYF. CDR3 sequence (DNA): TGTGCCAGCAGCTTATCGACAGGGTCCTCAGATACGCAGTATTTT.

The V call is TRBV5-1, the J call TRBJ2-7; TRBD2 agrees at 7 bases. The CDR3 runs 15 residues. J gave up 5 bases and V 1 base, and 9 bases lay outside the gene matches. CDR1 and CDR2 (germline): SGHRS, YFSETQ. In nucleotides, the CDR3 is TGCGCCAGCAGCTTGACCCTAGCGGTTCTCCACGAGCAGTACTTC. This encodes CASSLTLAVLHEQYF.

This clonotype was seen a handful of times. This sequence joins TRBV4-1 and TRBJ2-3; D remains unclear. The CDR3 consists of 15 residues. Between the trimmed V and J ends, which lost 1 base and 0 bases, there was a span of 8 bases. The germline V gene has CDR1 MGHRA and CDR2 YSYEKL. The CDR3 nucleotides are TGCGCCAGCAGCCAAGTTATTACTAGCACAGATACGCAGTATTTT. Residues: CASSQVITSTDTQYF.

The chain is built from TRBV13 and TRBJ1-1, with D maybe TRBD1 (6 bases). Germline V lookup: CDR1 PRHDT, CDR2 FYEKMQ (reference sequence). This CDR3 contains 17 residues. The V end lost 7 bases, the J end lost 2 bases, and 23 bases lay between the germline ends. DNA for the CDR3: TGTGCCAGCACCGTGGTTGGGGGGCGAATCGGAAACACTGAAGCTTTCTTT. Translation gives CASTVVGGRIGNTEAFF.

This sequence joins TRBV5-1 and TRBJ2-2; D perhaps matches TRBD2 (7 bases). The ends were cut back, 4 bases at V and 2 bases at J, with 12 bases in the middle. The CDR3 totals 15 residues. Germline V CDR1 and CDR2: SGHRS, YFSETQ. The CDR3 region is CASSGGGANTGELFF. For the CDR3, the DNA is TGCGCCAGCAGCGGAGGGGGGGCCAACACCGGGGAGCTGTTTTTT.

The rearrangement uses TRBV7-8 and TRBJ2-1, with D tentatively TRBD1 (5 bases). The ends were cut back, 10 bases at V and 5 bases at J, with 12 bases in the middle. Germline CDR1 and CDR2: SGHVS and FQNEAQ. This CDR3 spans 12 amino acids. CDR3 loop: CANTTVHNEQFF. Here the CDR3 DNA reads TGTGCCAATACGACAGTGCACAATGAGCAGTTCTTC. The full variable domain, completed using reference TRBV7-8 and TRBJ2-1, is GAGVSQSPRYKVAKRGQDVALRCDPISGHVSLFWYQQALGQGPEFLTYFQNEAQLDKSGLPSDRFFAERPEGSVSTLKIQRTQQEDSAVYLCANTTVHNEQFFGPGTRLTVL.